What follows are 15 T cell receptor beta chains derived from one specimen sequenced in a study of T cells in tuberculosis listed by TCRdb under 2018. Receptors were amplified or captured by the immunoSEQ multiplex PCR assay. Sourced from immuneACCESS, this table was stored by TCRdb with only in-frame sequences that have V and J called. A share of the clones is absent; for the studies checked, an unresolved V gene accounts for under half, and the remainder has no known explanation. Recorded for this sample are fewer than 35,000 clones; around 94% of them occurred a single time. The leading ten clones occupy 6.5% to 8% of the sample. Specimen: PBMCs. The receptors derive from a donor aged 5-35 years with latent tuberculosis or without tuberculosis infection.

This chain uses TRBV30 with TRBJ2-3; 7 bases line up with TRBD2. This CDR3 region has 13 residues. CDR1 and CDR2 (germline): GTSNPN, SVGIG (reference sequence). V lost 7 bases, J lost 3 bases, and 7 bases stayed unmatched. CDR3 sequence (DNA): TGTGCCTCCGGGGGGAGTAATACAGATACGCAGTATTTT. Residues: CASGGSNTDTQYF.

The rearrangement joins TRBV7-2 to TRBJ1-5; D uncertain. Germline values: CDR1 SGHTA, CDR2 FQGNSA. Trimming took off 5 bases at V and 6 bases at J, with 11 bases between the two ends. CDR3 length: 13 residues. CDR3 amino acids: CASSPLGGQPQHF. CDR3 in DNA: TGTGCCAGCAGCCCTTTGGGAGGTCAGCCCCAGCATTTT.

The rearrangement uses TRBV5-1 and TRBJ2-1; 8 nucleotides match TRBD2. The germline V gene encodes CDR1 SGHRS and CDR2 YFSETQ. This CDR3 comprises 16 residues. J lost 0 bases, V lost 5 bases, and 7 bases had no gene match. CDR3 coding DNA: TGCGCCAGCAGAGAAACTAGCGGCAGCTCCTACAATGAGCAGTTCTTC. Protein product: CASRETSGSSYNEQFF. Full variable domain (remainder filled in from reference TRBV5-1 and TRBJ2-1): KAGVTQTPRYLIKTRGQQVTLSCSPISGHRSVSWYQQTPGQGLQFLFEYFSETQRNKGNFPGRFSGRQFSNSRSEMNVSTLELGDSALYLCASRETSGSSYNEQFFGPGTRLTVL.

This chain connects TRBV7-2 to TRBJ2-7; perhaps TRBD2 as D (6 bases). This CDR3 is 13 amino acids long. Germline assignment: CDR1 SGHTA and CDR2 FQGNSA. V lost 5 bases and J lost 2, with 10 bases in between. The CDR3 spells CASSPTSPYEQYF. The CDR3 DNA sequence: TGTGCCAGCAGCCCTACTAGCCCCTACGAGCAGTACTTC.

The table lists this clone with a count of one. The chain is built from TRBV2 and TRBJ1-2; weak D call: TRBD1 (5 bases). With 7 bases removed from V and 3 bases from J, the gap between germline ends came to 12 bases. Per germline, CDR1 SNHLY and CDR2 FYNNEI. The CDR3 covers 13 residues. The CDR3 spells CASTGWGDYGYTF. DNA of the CDR3: TGTGCCAGCACCGGTTGGGGCGACTATGGCTACACCTTC.

This clone was recorded a few times. The rearrangement uses TRBV30 and TRBJ1-1; no clear D gene. The CDR3 runs to 12 residues. Trimming removed 2 bases from V and 1 base from J, with 5 bases in between. Germline-derived CDR1 and CDR2 are GTSNPN and SVGIG (reference sequence). CDR3 coding DNA: TGTGCCTGGAGTCTCGGGAACACTGAAGCTTTCTTT. It yields the protein CAWSLGNTEAFF. Filled out from reference TRBV30 and TRBJ1-1, the complete variable domain reads SQTIHQWPATLVQPVGSPLSLECTVEGTSNPNLYWYRQAAGRGLQLLFYSVGIGQISSEVPQNLSASRPQDRQFILSSKKLLLSDSGFYLCAWSLGNTEAFFGQGTRLTVV.

The rearrangement links TRBV27 to TRBJ1-2; 9 nucleotides agree with TRBD1. The CDR3 has 12 residues. The germline gives CDR1 MNHEY, CDR2 SMNVEV (reference sequence). Trimming cost V 9 bases and J 4 bases; bases outside gene matches: 3. CDR3 in DNA: TGTGCCAGTTGGGACAGGGCCTATGGCTACACCTTC. This sequence encodes CASWDRAYGYTF.

V usage is TRBV28 and J usage is TRBJ2-2, with D perhaps TRBD2 (5 bases). The CDR3 has 16 amino acids. The germline V and J ends were trimmed by 7 bases and 0 bases, with 15 bases remaining between them. The germline CDR1 and CDR2 sequences are MDHEN and SYDVKM. The CDR3 DNA sequence: TGTGCCAGCAACCAGTGGTGGCGGGCGAACACCGGGGAGCTGTTTTTT. The encoded protein is CASNQWWRANTGELFF.

The CDR3 DNA follows: TGCAGCGTTGTTCCGGACAATGAGCAGTTCTTC. Its protein product is CSVVPDNEQFF. This chain joins TRBV29-1 and TRBJ2-1; D gene unclear. Germline V gene lookup returns CDR1 SQVTM and CDR2 ANQGSEA. The CDR3 runs 11 residues. Trimming shortened V by 4 bases and J by 5 bases, and 6 bases separated the two germline ends.

The J gene is TRBJ2-1, the V gene TRBV11-2; 10 nucleotides match TRBD1. The V gene end was trimmed by 5 bases and the J gene end by 5 bases; junction bases not matched to a gene: 6. The germline V gene has CDR1 SGHAT and CDR2 FQNNGV. This CDR3 comprises 15 residues. The CDR3 DNA reads TGTGCCAGCAGCCGAACGACAGGGGGCCACAATGAGCAGTTCTTC. Its protein product is CASSRTTGGHNEQFF.

This clone has only one observation. The V call is TRBV13, the J call TRBJ2-1, with D perhaps TRBD1 (5 bases). Trimming stripped 2 bases from V and 6 bases from J, with 11 bases between. Germline assignment: CDR1 PRHDT and CDR2 FYEKMQ (reference sequence). The CDR3 has 14 amino acids. In nucleotides, the CDR3 is TGTGCCAGCAGCTTAATTAGGGGTGGCAATGAGCAGTTCTTC. As protein: CASSLIRGGNEQFF.

The V and J genes are TRBV2 and TRBJ1-2; D is undetermined. The V end lost 10 bases, the J end lost 6 bases, and 15 bases lay between the germline ends. The length of the CDR3 is 12 residues. Germline V gives CDR1 SNHLY, CDR2 FYNNEI. As DNA, the CDR3 is TGTGCCATCCAACGGAGTTGGGATGGCTACACCTTC. Translating it yields CAIQRSWDGYTF.

The rearrangement uses TRBV5-1 and TRBJ2-5, with D tentatively TRBD2 (6 bases). The CDR3 spans 11 residues. Trimming pared 4 bases from V and 5 bases from J, leaving 6 bases between. CDR1 is SGHRS and CDR2 is YFSETQ in the germline V gene. The CDR3 DNA reads TGCGCCAGCAGCGGGGGGGAGACCCAGTACTTC. It encodes CASSGGETQYF.

The table lists this clone with a count of one. The chain recombines TRBV28 with TRBJ2-1; 12 bases align to TRBD2. Trimming cost V 6 bases and J 3 bases; bases outside gene matches: 12. CDR3 length: 18 residues. Looked up from germline, CDR1 is MDHEN and CDR2 is SYDVKM. The CDR3 spells CASSYIPGTSGFYNEQFF. CDR3 DNA sequence: TGTGCCAGCAGCTATATTCCCGGGACTAGCGGGTTCTACAATGAGCAGTTCTTC.

The chain uses TRBV4-1 and TRBJ2-1; the match to TRBD2 covers 8 bases. CDR3 length: 16 amino acids. V was pared by 4 bases and J by 6 bases, with 11 bases of the junction left unmatched. Germline V lookup: CDR1 MGHRA, CDR2 YSYEKL. This CDR3 reads CASSRLERLAPNEQFF. DNA of the CDR3: TGCGCCAGCAGCCGCCTAGAGAGACTAGCGCCCAATGAGCAGTTCTTC.